This TCR beta chain was recovered during a study of T cell changes during pregnancy in multiple sclerosis. Repertoires were generated with immunoSEQ multiplex PCR, while TCRdb's copy carries only in-frame clones and drops some. The data show about 80,000 clones, around 92% seen once. The TCR comes from a female donor with multiple sclerosis, enrolled in a pregnancy study. The input for sequencing was peripheral blood, taken before pregnancy.

CDR3 in DNA: TGTGCCAGCAGCTTGGCCGGGACAGGGCGCTACGAGCAGTACTTC. This gives the protein CASSLAGTGRYEQYF. The gene calls are TRBV5-6 and TRBJ2-7, with TRBD1 matching over 9 bases. The CDR3 is 15 residues long. V shed 0 bases, J shed 3 bases, and the junction held 4 bases outside the gene matches. Germline CDR1 and CDR2: SGHDT and YYEEEE.